This TCR beta chain was retrieved from a study of T cells in localized non-small cell lung cancer. Per the germline V gene, CDR1 is GTSNPN and CDR2 is SVGIG (reference sequence). V lost 5 bases and J 8 bases, leaving 9 bases between the germline ends. The CDR3 has 10 residues. A remark on this clone: The same CDR3 arises from other DNA sequences in this sample as well.

Clones were read by immunoSEQ multiplex PCR, and TCRdb kept only the in-frame ones, dropping some. The sample shows around 79,000 clones, about 78% of them seen only once. The source is a man between 40 and 75 years old with stage II squamous cell lung carcinoma. The genes are TRBV30 and TRBJ1-2; maybe TRBD1 (6 bases). The sequences come from PBMCs, collected before any cancer treatment. The CDR3 DNA follows: TGTGCCTGGCGTAGGGGGGGCTACACCTTC. It codes for CAWRRGGYTF.